Below, 23 T cell receptor beta chains from the same sample are listed, as sequenced in a study of human T cells and chemical hapten exposure. Time point meaning: patch test 2, 6 weeks after DPC sensitization. Treatment here: therapeutic diphenylcyclopropenone sensitization with weekly scalp DPC. MiXCR was run by TCRdb on the RACE reads, yielding one entry per CDR3 protein. Of some 44,000 distinct CDR3 sequences in the sample, approximately 9% were seen once. Specimen: whole blood, collected in connection with sensitization to the hapten diphenylcyclopropenone (DPC). These receptors originate from a middle-aged woman with alopecia areata. Some clones in this sample may be carry-over from other donors' samples.

V and J are TRBV18 and TRBJ1-4; 7 nucleotides match TRBD1. V lost 2 bases to trimming and J lost 5 bases; unmatched junction nucleotides: 5. This CDR3 has 15 amino acids. Germline CDR1 reads KGHSH; CDR2 reads LQKENI. The chain's CDR3 is CASSPSGTVNEKLFF. The CDR3 coding sequence is TGTGCCAGCTCACCATCCGGGACAGTGAATGAAAAACTGTTTTTT.

There are many counts of this clonotype. The V call is TRBV4-2, the J call TRBJ2-2, with 10 bases that match TRBD2. The CDR3 has 15 residues. In germline, CDR1 is LGHNA, CDR2 YNFKEQ. V lost 4 bases to trimming and J lost 1 base; unmatched junction nucleotides: 0. The CDR3 region is CASSRTSGNTGELFF. DNA of the CDR3: TGTGCCAGCAGCCGGACTAGCGGGAACACCGGGGAGCTGTTTTTT.

This clonotype came up many times. The chain is built from TRBV18 and TRBJ2-7; unclear D gene. V was pared by 2 bases and J by 1 base, with 9 bases between. This CDR3 is 14 amino acids long. Looked up from germline, CDR1 is KGHSH and CDR2 is LQKENI. CDR3 residues: CASSPGPFSYEQYF. CDR3 nucleotides: TGTGCCAGCTCACCAGGACCATTTTCCTACGAGCAGTACTTC.

Many counts were recorded for this clonotype. J is TRBJ1-1 and V is TRBV11-2; a possible D gene is TRBD1 (5 bases). CDR1 is SGHAT, CDR2 FQNNGV, per germline. Trimming removed 2 bases from V and 1 base from J, with 8 bases in between. The CDR3 covers 14 residues. The CDR3 region has the DNA TGTGCCAGCAGCTTAAGCGGGGGGAACACTGAAGCTTTCTTT. It yields the protein CASSLSGGNTEAFF.

This clonotype was detected many times. This chain connects TRBV6-5 to TRBJ2-1, with 7 bases lining up with TRBD2. The CDR3 extends over 16 amino acids. The junction had 10 bases not matched to a gene; V was cut back by 3 bases and J by 5 bases. The germline V gene has CDR1 MNHEY and CDR2 SVGAGI. The CDR3 DNA reads TGTGCCAGCAGTTATGCGGGGAGGGTTGGACACAATGAGCAGTTCTTC. Amino acid sequence: CASSYAGRVGHNEQFF.

About this clonotype itself: This clone may be a read error of a much larger clone one base away. Since no conserved phenylalanine or tryptophan closes the CDR3, a read error is the likely cause. CDR3 nucleotides: TGTGCCAGCAGCTTACAGGGCACTAGCACAGATACGCAGTATATT. This codes for CASSLQGTSTDTQYI. The chain is built from TRBV7-2 and TRBJ2-3; a weak D match, TRBD1 (5 bases). This CDR3 has 15 amino acids. V was clipped by 2 bases and J by 0 bases, with 9 bases between them. Germline V lookup: CDR1 SGHTA, CDR2 FQGNSA.

This clonotype was seen many times. V and J are TRBV29-1 and TRBJ2-3; D not certain. V was pared by 6 bases and J by 0 bases, with 7 bases between. Looked up from germline, CDR1 is SQVTM and CDR2 is ANQGSEA. This CDR3 has 12 residues. The CDR3 sequence is CSVEPSTDTQYF. The DNA of the CDR3 is TGCAGCGTAGAACCAAGCACAGATACGCAGTATTTT.

This clonotype was observed many times. The genes are TRBV7-2 and TRBJ2-1; 10 positions match TRBD2. J was trimmed by 5 bases and V by 5 bases; bases with no gene match: 9. Germline V CDR1 and CDR2: SGHTA, FQGNSA. CDR3 length equals 16 residues. CDR3 residues: CASSARPSGGNNEQFF. CDR3 coding DNA: TGTGCCAGCAGCGCCAGACCTAGCGGGGGTAACAATGAGCAGTTCTTC.

In this sample, this clonotype turned up many times. V usage is TRBV6-6 and J usage is TRBJ1-1, with D unclear. The CDR3 is 13 residues long. V lost 4 bases, J lost 6 bases, and 12 bases lay in between. Germline CDR1 MNHNY, CDR2 SVGAGI (reference sequence). The CDR3 sequence is CASSSLGGPEAFF. The CDR3 DNA sequence: TGTGCCAGCAGTTCCTTAGGAGGCCCTGAAGCTTTCTTT.

Only a few counts were recorded for this clonotype. V and J are TRBV14 and TRBJ2-2; D is possibly TRBD1 (5 bases). This CDR3 is built from 15 residues. Trimming took off 4 bases at V and 3 bases at J, with 12 bases between the two ends. Looked up from germline, CDR1 is SGHDN and CDR2 is FVKESK. The CDR3 DNA sequence: TGTGCCAGCAGCCCTGTGACAGAATACACCGGGGAGCTGTTTTTT. Amino acids: CASSPVTEYTGELFF.

This clonotype has a count of ten or more. The chain has TRBV10-3 and TRBJ2-7, with D unresolved. Germline V gene lookup returns CDR1 ENHRY and CDR2 SYGVKD. This CDR3 region has 12 residues. V lost 1 base and J 3 bases, leaving 4 bases between the germline ends. CDR3 region: CAISEFSYEQYF. As DNA, the CDR3 is TGTGCCATCAGTGAGTTCAGCTACGAGCAGTACTTC.

This clonotype was seen repeatedly, ten times or more. The CDR3 loop is CASSRAGVAAFF. The CDR3 DNA reads as TGTGCCAGCAGCCGGGCGGGGGTGGCAGCTTTCTTT. This rearrangement joins TRBV7-2 to TRBJ1-1, with D tentatively TRBD1 (5 bases). Germline V gives CDR1 SGHTA, CDR2 FQGNSA. This CDR3 comprises 12 residues. The V end was cut by 5 bases, the J end by 10 bases, with 14 bases between.

This clonotype appeared many times. The V and J genes are TRBV9 and TRBJ1-2; TRBD1 agrees at 8 bases. CDR3 length: 15 residues. V shed 4 bases and J 2 bases; nucleotides not matched to a gene: 7. Germline V CDR1 and CDR2: SGDLS, YYNGEE. The CDR3 sequence: CASSSTGGANYGYTF. The CDR3 bases are TGTGCCAGCAGCTCAACAGGGGGTGCGAACTATGGCTACACCTTC.

This clonotype has at least ten counts. The chain uses TRBV30 and TRBJ2-5; D is possibly TRBD2 (6 bases). The CDR3 runs 16 residues. V was clipped by 1 base and J by 0 bases, with 15 bases between them. Germline V gene sequence: CDR1 GTSNPN, CDR2 SVGIG (reference sequence). The CDR3 here is CAWSAGRRSNQETQYF. The CDR3 DNA reads as TGTGCCTGGAGTGCAGGGAGGAGGAGTAACCAAGAGACCCAGTACTTC.

This clonotype was seen ten or more times. The chain links TRBV9 to TRBJ2-7; D is unresolved. The germline V and J ends were trimmed by 0 bases and 3 bases, with 16 bases remaining between them. The germline CDR1 and CDR2 sequences are SGDLS and YYNGEE. This CDR3 spans 16 amino acids. CDR3 sequence: CASSVEGTAPGYEQYF. The DNA of the CDR3 is TGTGCCAGCAGCGTAGAAGGCACGGCCCCGGGCTACGAGCAGTACTTC.

In its sample, this clonotype was seen many times. The rearrangement uses TRBV18 and TRBJ2-6, with a possible D match to TRBD1 (6 bases). Per the germline V gene, CDR1 is KGHSH and CDR2 is LQKENI. Trimming stripped 2 bases from V and 2 bases from J, with 10 bases between. The CDR3 consists of 16 residues. Here the CDR3 reads CASSPGGRAGANVLTF. The CDR3 DNA reads TGTGCCAGCTCACCAGGGGGCAGGGCTGGGGCCAACGTCCTGACTTTC.

Many counts were recorded for this clonotype. The CDR3 DNA follows: TGCAGTGCTAGATGGGCCCCAGTGAACACTGAAGCTTTCTTT. It is translated as CSARWAPVNTEAFF. The chain employs TRBV20-1 and TRBJ1-1, with D unclear. V was cut by 2 bases and J by 0 bases, with 10 bases left in between. The germline V gene has CDR1 DFQATT and CDR2 SNEGSKA (reference sequence). There are 14 residues in the CDR3.

This clonotype was observed a handful of times. The rearrangement joins TRBV20-1 to TRBJ2-5; D is possibly TRBD2 (7 bases). V lost 6 bases, J lost 5 bases, and 13 bases lay in between. This CDR3 comprises 12 residues. Germline lookup yields CDR1 DFQATT and CDR2 SNEGSKA (reference sequence). The CDR3 is CSARGAGETQYF. DNA of the CDR3: TGCAGTGCCCGGGGGGCCGGGGAGACCCAGTACTTC.

This clonotype was counted many times. The chain employs TRBV23-1 and TRBJ2-3; 7 positions agree with TRBD1. TRBV23-1 is known as an ORF, though its function is uncertain. With V trimmed by 2 bases and J by 2 bases, 7 bases remained unmatched. This CDR3 is 16 amino acids long. The CDR3 region is CASSQILGQLTDTQYF. The CDR3 coding sequence is TGCGCCAGCAGTCAAATTTTGGGACAGCTCACAGATACGCAGTATTTT.

This clonotype appeared many times. The chain recombines TRBV4-2 with TRBJ2-2; D remains ambiguous. Germline CDR1 LGHNA, CDR2 YNFKEQ. V was clipped by 0 bases and J by 7 bases, with 6 bases between them. The CDR3 spans 13 residues. In DNA form, the CDR3 reads TGTGCCAGCAGCCAAGAAGGGCACGGGGAGCTGTTTTTT. Amino acids: CASSQEGHGELFF.

This clonotype was detected once. Being one base from a much bigger clone, this may be a read error. The genes are TRBV29-1 and TRBJ2-3; no clear D gene. This CDR3 is 12 amino acids long. V gave up 6 bases and J gave up 6 bases, with 13 bases separating them. Germline V gene data show CDR1 as SQVTM and CDR2 as ANQGSEA. The CDR3 DNA is TGCAGCGTGGGGTTCACTCTTGATACGCAGTATTTT. Translated: CSVGFTLDTQYF.

In this sample, this clonotype turned up many times. This chain uses TRBV5-4 with TRBJ1-5; possible D gene TRBD1, 5 bases. The CDR3 is 15 residues long. CDR1 SGHNT and CDR2 YYREEE come from the germline V gene (reference sequence). V was pared by 0 bases and J by 3 bases, with 10 bases between. The DNA of the CDR3 is TGTGCCAGCAGCTTGGAGGGGCGATTCAATCAGCCCCAGCATTTT. Translating gives CASSLEGRFNQPQHF.

In this sample, this clonotype turned up many times. The chain links TRBV7-2 to TRBJ1-4, with 7 bases aligning to TRBD1. V lost 5 bases and J lost 7; bases outside the gene matches: 10. The CDR3 is 15 amino acids. CDR1 and CDR2 from the germline V gene are SGHTA and FQGNSA. Written as DNA, the CDR3 is TGTGCCAGCAGCCATAGACAGGGTCGGGGTGAAAAACTGTTTTTT. Its protein is CASSHRQGRGEKLFF.